This TCR beta chain was retrieved from a study of CD8+ T cells in alopecia areata. Findings of the study overall: In patients, TCRs were shared less clearly than in mice, and HLA may possibly be involved. Sequenced scalp T cells also include alphabeta T cells resident in normal skin. Affected lesional scalp, above all in alopecia totalis/universalis, was more clonal than normal scalp.

Germline V gene lookup returns CDR1 MDHEN and CDR2 SYDVKM. V trimming: 8 bases; J trimming: 3 bases; junction bases outside the gene matches: 10. The CDR3 covers 15 residues. Of note for this clone: Its cognate antigen is unknown.

It was cDNA, reverse transcribed from extracted RNA, that served as the sequencing template. The table came from immunoSEQ multiplex PCR; TCRdb's copy has only in-frame clones and leaves some out. Here the sample spans 2,500 to 3,000 clones, about two thirds being singletons. The genes are TRBV28 and TRBJ2-1; TRBD2 matches 7 bases. Sequencing input: skin. This receptor was obtained from a human donor in good health. CDR3 protein: CASSIAGEGYNEQFF. The CDR3 DNA reads TGTGCCAGCTCCATTGCGGGGGAGGGCTACAATGAGCAGTTCTTC. Variable domain in full (rest from reference TRBV28 and TRBJ2-1): DVKVTQSSRYLVKRTGEKVFLECVQDMDHENMFWYRQDPGLGLRLIYFSYDVKMKEKGDIPEGYSVSREKKERFSLILESASTNQTSMYLCASSIAGEGYNEQFFGPGTRLTVL.